The next 7 T cell receptor beta chains were all read from a single sample in a study of CD8 T cells in Susac syndrome. Random hexamers were used to reverse transcribe the RNA input (about 0.5 to 1 ug). TCRdb called the immunoSEQ multiplex PCR reads again in MiXCR, with one record for every CDR3 protein. The sample records 300,000 to 350,000 distinct CDR3 sequences, about 91% being singletons. The sequenced material came from CD4+ T cells from PBMCs. These receptors were obtained from a human donor with multiple sclerosis.

V usage is TRBV6-5 and J usage is TRBJ2-7; 11 nucleotides align to TRBD1. Germline CDR1 is MNHEY and CDR2 is SVGAGI. The V and J ends lost 5 bases and 4 bases, in that order; junction bases with no gene match: 4. The CDR3 is 14 amino acids. Here the CDR3 reads CASSRTGGRYEQYF. The CDR3, as DNA: TGTGCCAGCAGTCGGACAGGGGGCCGATACGAGCAGTACTTC.

This chain joins TRBV7-2 and TRBJ2-7; D may be TRBD2 (5 bases). CDR3 length: 12 residues. Per germline, CDR1 SGHTA and CDR2 FQGNSA. V lost 5 bases and J lost 6, with 11 bases in between. The CDR3 DNA sequence: TGTGCCAGCAGCCCCGGGGTAGGCGAGCAGTACTTC. This translates into CASSPGVGEQYF.

The chain links TRBV6-6 to TRBJ2-3; 8 bases agree with TRBD2. The trim removed 8 bases at V and 0 bases at J, leaving 7 bases unmatched. Germline V gene data show CDR1 as MNHNY and CDR2 as SVGAGI (reference sequence). The CDR3 totals 15 residues. DNA for the CDR3: TGTGCCAGCCGGGCACTAGCGGTCAGCACAGATACGCAGTATTTT. The encoded protein is CASRALAVSTDTQYF.

J is TRBJ1-2 and V is TRBV20-1, with 10 positions matching TRBD1. The V gene's germline CDR1 is DFQATT and CDR2 SNEGSKA (reference sequence). J lost 8 bases, V lost 0 bases, and 6 bases had no gene match. This CDR3 spans 14 amino acids. The CDR3 protein is CSARDGDRGYGYTF. DNA for the CDR3: TGCAGTGCTAGAGATGGGGACAGGGGATACGGCTACACCTTC.

Only one count was recorded for this clonotype. The chain uses TRBV9 and TRBJ2-3; 7 nucleotides line up with TRBD1. The length of the CDR3 is 14 residues. Germline values: CDR1 SGDLS, CDR2 YYNGEE. J lost 4 bases, V lost 3 bases, and 5 bases had no gene match. CDR3 sequence: CASSATGDPDTQYF. In nucleotides, the CDR3 is TGTGCCAGCAGCGCAACAGGGGACCCAGATACGCAGTATTTT.

V gene TRBV20-1 combines with J gene TRBJ2-1; 9 bases line up with TRBD2. The CDR3 loop spans 14 amino acids. V dropped 6 bases and J dropped 4; count of bases not matched to a gene: 7. The germline V gene encodes CDR1 DFQATT and CDR2 SNEGSKA (reference sequence). The CDR3 region has the DNA TGCAGTGCAATCCTAGCGGGGCGGTACAATGAGCAGTTCTTC. This encodes CSAILAGRYNEQFF.

The genes are TRBV30 and TRBJ2-1, with D perhaps given as TRBD1 or TRBD2 (6 bases each). The germline gives CDR1 GTSNPN, CDR2 SVGIG (reference sequence). The V and J ends lost 1 base and 4 bases respectively, with 17 bases between them. The CDR3 spans 16 residues. This CDR3 reads CAWSGPRGPRYNEQFF. The CDR3 DNA is TGTGCCTGGAGTGGCCCCCGGGGGCCACGTTACAATGAGCAGTTCTTC.